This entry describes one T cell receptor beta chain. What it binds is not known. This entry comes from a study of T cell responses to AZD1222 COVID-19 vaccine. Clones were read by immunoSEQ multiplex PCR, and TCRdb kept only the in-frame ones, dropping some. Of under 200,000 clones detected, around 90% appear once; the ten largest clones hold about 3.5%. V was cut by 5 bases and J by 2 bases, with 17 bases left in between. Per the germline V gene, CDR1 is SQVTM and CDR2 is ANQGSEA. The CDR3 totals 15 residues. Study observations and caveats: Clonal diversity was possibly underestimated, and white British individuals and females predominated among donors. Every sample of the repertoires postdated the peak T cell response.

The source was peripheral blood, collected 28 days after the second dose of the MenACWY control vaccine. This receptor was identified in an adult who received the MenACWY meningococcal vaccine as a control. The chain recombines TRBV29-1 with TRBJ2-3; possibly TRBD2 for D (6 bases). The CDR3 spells CSVLFRESHTDTQYF. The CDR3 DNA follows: TGCAGCGTTCTCTTCCGGGAGTCCCACACAGATACGCAGTATTTT.